Detailed here is one T cell receptor (beta chain). The antigen is unknown. The sample belongs to a study of shared clonotypes between healthy human individuals. Regarding the study as a whole: It was anticipated that sequencing depth would influence how many clonotypes donors shared.

Germline V gene lookup returns CDR1 LGHNT and CDR2 FRNRAP. The CDR3 has 14 amino acids. Trimming removed 1 base at V and 7 bases at J, with 11 bases between. Authors' data handling: ImmunoSEQ sequences covered only the junction and lacked quality scores; filtering therefore differed. This table comes from immunoSEQ multiplex PCR, and its TCRdb copy is limited to in-frame clones, with some not included. The V and J calls and clone size come from that table; D and trimming were worked out from the DNA. The sample records hundreds of thousands of clones, more than 75% being singletons. This receptor was identified in a woman between 35 and 50 years old in good health. Some clones in this sample may be carry-over from other donors' samples. The sample taken for sequencing was PBMCs. The V call is TRBV12-5, the J call TRBJ2-1; D unresolved. The CDR3 here is CASGLGGVVNEQFF. CDR3 DNA: TGTGCTAGTGGTTTGGGCGGAGTCGTAAATGAGCAGTTCTTC.